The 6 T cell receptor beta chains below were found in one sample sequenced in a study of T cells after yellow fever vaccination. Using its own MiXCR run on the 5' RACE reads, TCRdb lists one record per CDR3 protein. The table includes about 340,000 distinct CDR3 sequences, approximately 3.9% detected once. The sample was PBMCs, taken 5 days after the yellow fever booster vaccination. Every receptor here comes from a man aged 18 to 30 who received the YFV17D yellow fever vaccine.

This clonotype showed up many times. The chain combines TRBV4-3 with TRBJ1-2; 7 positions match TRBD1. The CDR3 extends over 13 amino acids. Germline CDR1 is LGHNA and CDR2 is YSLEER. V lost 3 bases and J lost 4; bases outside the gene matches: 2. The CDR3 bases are TGCGCCAGCAGCCAGACAGGGTTCTATGGCTACACCTTC. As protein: CASSQTGFYGYTF.

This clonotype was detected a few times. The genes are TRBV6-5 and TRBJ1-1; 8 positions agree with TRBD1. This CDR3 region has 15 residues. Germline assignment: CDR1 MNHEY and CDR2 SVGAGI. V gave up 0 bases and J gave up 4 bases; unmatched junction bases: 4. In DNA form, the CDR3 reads TGTGCCAGCAGTTACTCGGACAGGGTATTCACTGAAGCTTTCTTT. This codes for CASSYSDRVFTEAFF.

In DNA form, the CDR3 reads TGTGCCAGCAGTGTTCACCAGGCAGAGAATTCACCCCTCCACTTT. Translated: CASSVHQAENSPLHF. The chain joins TRBV6-1 to TRBJ1-6; D gene ambiguous. Trimming removed 4 bases at V and 7 bases at J, with 14 bases between. Germline assignment: CDR1 MNHNS and CDR2 SASEGT. The CDR3 is 15 residues long.

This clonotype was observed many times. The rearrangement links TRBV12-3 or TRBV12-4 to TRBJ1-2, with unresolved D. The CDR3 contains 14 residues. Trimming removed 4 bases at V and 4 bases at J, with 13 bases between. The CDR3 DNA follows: TGTGCCAGCAGTTCCCCAGACGTAAGCTATGGCTACACCTTC. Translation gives CASSSPDVSYGYTF.

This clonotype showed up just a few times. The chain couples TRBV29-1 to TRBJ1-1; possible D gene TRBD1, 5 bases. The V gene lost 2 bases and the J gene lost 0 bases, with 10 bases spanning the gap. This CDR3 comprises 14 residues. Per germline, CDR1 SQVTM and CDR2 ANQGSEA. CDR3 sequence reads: CSVEIRGMNTEAFF. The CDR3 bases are TGCAGCGTTGAAATTAGGGGTATGAACACTGAAGCTTTCTTT.

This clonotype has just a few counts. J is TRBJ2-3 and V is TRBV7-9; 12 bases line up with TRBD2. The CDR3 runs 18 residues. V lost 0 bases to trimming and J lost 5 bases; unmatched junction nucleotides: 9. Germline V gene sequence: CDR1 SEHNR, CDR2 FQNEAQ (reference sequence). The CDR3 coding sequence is TGTGCCAGCAGCTTAGCGCACCCTAGCGGGGGGGCCATAGATACGCAGTATTTT. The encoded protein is CASSLAHPSGGAIDTQYF.